These T cell receptor beta chains were read from a single sample in a study of a mutant IDH1 vaccine in newly diagnosed glioma. Produced via immunoSEQ multiplex PCR; TCRdb's table is partial and in-frame only. The data show tens of thousands of clones, just under 85% seen once. The antigens of these receptors remain unknown. The specimen comprised PBMCs, sampled from a glioma patient whose treatment included an IDH1 peptide vaccine. These receptors were taken from a man younger than 45 with glioma. Both conserved end residues are part of each CDR3.

CDR3	length	V	J
CASSLAGLAGSGELFF	16	TRBV5-4	TRBJ2-2
CASSVTAAYEQYF	13	TRBV6-1	TRBJ2-7
CASSLSGDGTEAFF	14	TRBV7-2	TRBJ1-1
CASRHRQTNEKLFF	14	TRBV5-6	TRBJ1-4
CASSSGLSSYNEQFF	15	TRBV5-6	TRBJ2-1
CASSLRVGLQETQYF	15	TRBV7-9	TRBJ2-5
CASSNARDGGYNEQFF	16	TRBV19	TRBJ2-1
CASSHRTGKGSPLHF	15	TRBV27	TRBJ1-6
CASSRDRGGAGVDNEQFF	18	TRBV2	TRBJ2-1
CASSLGGAGYGYTF	14	TRBV5-1	TRBJ1-2
CASSKDPGVGTEAFF	15	TRBV9	TRBJ1-1
CASSPEAGSYNEQFF	15	TRBV27	TRBJ2-1
CASRGNDNEQFF	12	TRBV6-6	TRBJ2-1
CASSLYRDETQYF	13	TRBV5-4	TRBJ2-5
CASSGQGALNEQFF	14	TRBV25-1	TRBJ2-1
CASSRSRGETQYF	13	TRBV9	TRBJ2-5
CASSVEGTAGNTIYF	15	TRBV9	TRBJ1-3
CASSTRSGEQFF	12	TRBV7-2	TRBJ2-1
CASRDRQRGGYTF	13	TRBV2	TRBJ1-2
CASSPGTALNTEAFF	15	TRBV5-1	TRBJ1-1
CASRAPGQWNTEAFF	15	TRBV2	TRBJ1-1
CASSQQGNGAGELFF	15	TRBV5-1	TRBJ2-2
CASSKAGQRNSPLHF	15	TRBV21-1	TRBJ1-6
CASTSGWAEIPYEQYF	16	TRBV5-6	TRBJ2-7
CASSVEGSGGSQETQYF	17	TRBV9	TRBJ2-5
CASSQDAGAGVSNQPQHF	18	TRBV4-2	TRBJ1-5